Below, 11 T cell receptor beta chains from the same sample are listed, as sequenced in a study of CD8 T cells in ankylosing spondylitis. TCRdb re-analysed the 5' RACE reads in MiXCR, keeping a single row per CDR3 protein. Of about 250,000 distinct CDR3 sequences listed, more than 25% are singletons. The specimen sequenced was blood, either unsorted or a sorted T cell fraction (not recorded which). All receptors come from a male donor with ankylosing spondylitis or in good health (not recorded which).

The V and J genes are TRBV5-6 and TRBJ2-1; 12 bases are a match to TRBD2. This CDR3 has 15 amino acids. Germline CDR1 is SGHDT and CDR2 is YYEEEE. Germline trimming cut 4 bases from V and 6 bases from J; bases unmatched to any gene: 5. The CDR3 loop is CASSGGLAGINEQFF. For the CDR3, the DNA is TGTGCCAGCAGCGGAGGACTAGCGGGGATCAATGAGCAGTTCTTC. Full variable domain (rest looked up from reference TRBV5-6 and TRBJ2-1): DAGVTQSPTHLIKTRGQQVTLRCSPKSGHDTVSWYQQALGQGPQFIFQYYEEEERQRGNFPDRFSGHQFPNYSSELNVNALLLGDSALYLCASSGGLAGINEQFFGPGTRLTVL.

This chain links TRBV20-1 with TRBJ1-1; D remains unclear. This CDR3 has 13 residues. Trimming stripped 3 bases from V and 4 bases from J, with 12 bases between. Looked up from germline, CDR1 is DFQATT and CDR2 is SNEGSKA (reference sequence). In nucleotides, the CDR3 is TGCAGTGCTAGGTCCCCTGGGGTCACTGAAGCTTTCTTT. It yields the protein CSARSPGVTEAFF.

The chain couples TRBV11-2 to TRBJ2-3; TRBD2 is a possible D gene (6 bases). Looked up from germline, CDR1 is SGHAT and CDR2 is FQNNGV. The V end lost 2 bases, the J end lost 2 bases, and 11 bases lay between the germline ends. The CDR3 runs 15 residues. The CDR3 sequence: CASSLLRGHTDTQYF. The CDR3 coding sequence is TGTGCCAGCAGCTTATTGCGGGGCCACACAGATACGCAGTATTTT.

This chain connects TRBV19 to TRBJ1-5, with D possibly TRBD1 on 6 matching bases. The germline V gene encodes CDR1 LNHDA and CDR2 SQIVND (reference sequence). V was cut by 3 bases and J by 1 base, with 10 bases left in between. The CDR3 consists of 15 residues. CDR3 DNA sequence: TGTGCCAGTAGTATGGGGGCGGGGAGCAATCAGCCCCAGCATTTT. It yields the protein CASSMGAGSNQPQHF. Full variable domain (rest looked up from reference TRBV19 and TRBJ1-5): DGGITQSPKYLFRKEGQNVTLSCEQNLNHDAMYWYRQDPGQGLRLIYYSQIVNDFQKGDIAEGYSVSREKKESFPLTVTSAQKNPTAFYLCASSMGAGSNQPQHFGDGTRLSIL.

The chain links TRBV10-3 to TRBJ2-7; D gene uncertain. The CDR3 extends over 14 amino acids. Trimming took 8 bases from V and 4 from J, leaving 18 bases between them. Germline CDR1 ENHRY, CDR2 SYGVKD. CDR3 bases: TGTGCCATCGGCCGGGCCCTGTTGTCTTACGAGCAGTACTTC. Its translation: CAIGRALLSYEQYF.

The V and J genes are TRBV6-5 and TRBJ1-2, with TRBD1 matching over 11 bases. Germline V gene sequence: CDR1 MNHEY, CDR2 SVGAGI. CDR3 length: 17 residues. J was trimmed by 2 bases and V by 0 bases; bases with no gene match: 5. The CDR3 region is CASSYSGTGGTNYGYTF. CDR3 bases: TGTGCCAGCAGTTACTCGGGGACAGGGGGTACAAACTATGGCTACACCTTC.

This clonotype was found a few times. This sequence joins TRBV20-1 and TRBJ1-2, with 8 bases aligning to TRBD1. This CDR3 region has 13 residues. Per the germline V gene, CDR1 is DFQATT and CDR2 is SNEGSKA (reference sequence). V dropped 1 base and J dropped 7; count of bases not matched to a gene: 5. Written as DNA, the CDR3 is TGCAGTGCTAGAGTTGGCAGGGGGCTTGGCTACACCTTC. Protein sequence: CSARVGRGLGYTF.

The chain couples TRBV2 to TRBJ2-7; D uncertain. There are 15 residues in the CDR3. CDR1 SNHLY and CDR2 FYNNEI come from the germline V gene. V was trimmed by 1 base and J by 0 bases, leaving 10 bases between them. The CDR3 DNA sequence: TGTGCCAGCAGTGAAGGGATACCCCTCTCCTACGAGCAGTACTTC. It encodes CASSEGIPLSYEQYF. Drawing the rest from reference TRBV2 and TRBJ2-7, the complete variable domain is EPEVTQTPSHQVTQMGQEVILRCVPISNHLYFYWYRQILGQKVEFLVSFYNNEISEKSEIFDDQFSVERPDGSNFTLKIRSTKLEDSAMYFCASSEGIPLSYEQYFGPGTRLTVT.

This clonotype has more than one count but fewer than ten. This chain's CDR3 is CSVEGEGVWGTQYF. The CDR3 DNA is TGCAGCGTTGAAGGCGAGGGAGTTTGGGGTACGCAGTATTTT. The V call is TRBV29-1, the J call TRBJ2-3; possible D gene TRBD2, 5 bases. The ends were cut back, 1 base at V and 8 bases at J, with 16 bases in the middle. This CDR3 contains 14 residues. Germline lookup yields CDR1 SQVTM and CDR2 ANQGSEA.

J is TRBJ1-2 and V is TRBV5-1; D is uncertain. V gave up 1 base and J gave up 5 bases, with 9 bases separating them. The germline V gene has CDR1 SGHRS and CDR2 YFSETQ. This CDR3 region has 13 residues. CDR3 sequence reads: CASSLQLNYGYTF. The CDR3 DNA is TGCGCCAGCAGCTTGCAGTTGAATTATGGCTACACCTTC.

The sample holds a few counts of this clonotype. The chain joins TRBV11-2 to TRBJ2-7, with a possible D match to TRBD2 (5 bases). Trimming took off 5 bases at V and 3 bases at J, with 14 bases between the two ends. CDR1 is SGHAT and CDR2 is FQNNGV in the germline V gene. CDR3 size: 14 residues. The CDR3 spells CASSLARSNYEQYF. CDR3 DNA sequence: TGTGCCAGCAGCCTAGCCCGGTCCAACTACGAGCAGTACTTC.